This is a list of T cell receptor beta chains from one sample in a study of CD8 T cells in Susac syndrome. TCRdb fed the immunoSEQ multiplex PCR reads into MiXCR, producing one record per CDR3 protein. The table has 150,000 to 200,000 distinct CDR3 sequences, about 95% seen once. Sequencing used CD8+ T cells from PBMCs. The receptors shown here come from a human donor with multiple sclerosis. Each CDR3 is given with its conserved first and last residue. A D gene is named only where the DNA matches it firmly. Not all rows give a size; the values are once, few, many and, for expanded clones, a class.

d_gene: TRBD2
v_gene: TRBV27
abundance: -
j_gene: TRBJ2-7
CDR3aa: CASSLSGSGRVEQYF

d_gene: -
v_gene: TRBV6-5
abundance: -
j_gene: TRBJ2-7
CDR3aa: CASSSRQGEQYF

d_gene: TRBD2
v_gene: TRBV12-3/TRBV12-4
abundance: -
j_gene: TRBJ2-7
CDR3aa: CASSYGTSGSYEQYF

d_gene: -
v_gene: TRBV6-6
abundance: -
j_gene: TRBJ2-1
CDR3aa: CASSYWSGPYNEQFF

d_gene: TRBD2
v_gene: TRBV4-1
abundance: -
j_gene: TRBJ2-7
CDR3aa: CASSQVGRAYEQYF

d_gene: -
v_gene: TRBV13
abundance: -
j_gene: TRBJ2-7
CDR3aa: CASRAGTQYEQYF

d_gene: -
v_gene: TRBV29-1
abundance: -
j_gene: TRBJ2-2
CDR3aa: CSVIRDTGELFF

d_gene: -
v_gene: TRBV27
abundance: -
j_gene: TRBJ2-7
CDR3aa: CASSLRASYEQYF

d_gene: -
v_gene: TRBV20-1
abundance: once
j_gene: TRBJ1-5
CDR3aa: CSARGSGFNQPQHF

d_gene: -
v_gene: TRBV11-2
abundance: -
j_gene: TRBJ2-5
CDR3aa: CASSFGPRGRAQYF

d_gene: TRBD2
v_gene: TRBV14
abundance: -
j_gene: TRBJ2-4
CDR3aa: CASSHNMVGSGNIQYF

d_gene: -
v_gene: TRBV25-1
abundance: -
j_gene: TRBJ2-1
CDR3aa: CASSDSGYNEQFF